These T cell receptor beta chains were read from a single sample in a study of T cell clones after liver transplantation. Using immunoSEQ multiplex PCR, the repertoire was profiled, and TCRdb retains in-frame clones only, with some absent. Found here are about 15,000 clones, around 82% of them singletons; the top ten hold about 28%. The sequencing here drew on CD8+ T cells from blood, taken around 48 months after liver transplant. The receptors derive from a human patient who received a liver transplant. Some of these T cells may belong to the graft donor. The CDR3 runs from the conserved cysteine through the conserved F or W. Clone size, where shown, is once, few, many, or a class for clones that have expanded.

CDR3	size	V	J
CASSIWTGTGAFF	.	TRBV19	TRBJ1-1
CSVESGWGLNGYTF	.	TRBV29-1	TRBJ1-2
CAWGQGAVVYNEQFF	.	TRBV30	TRBJ2-1
CASSMVDGELFF	.	TRBV19	TRBJ2-2
CASSPPASGGAGTGELFF	.	TRBV7-8	TRBJ2-2
CASSTTGEEETQYF	.	TRBV11-3	TRBJ2-5
CASSPATGQTHEQYF	.	TRBV7-9	TRBJ2-7
CASRVQGANYGYTF	.	TRBV6-5	TRBJ1-2
CASSPLAGGPYEQYF	.	TRBV4-2	TRBJ2-7
CASSGTSSYEQYF	.	TRBV6-9	TRBJ2-7
CASSNVDSTDTQYF	.	TRBV7-9	TRBJ2-3
CASSIGTGSMNTEAFF	.	TRBV9	TRBJ1-1
CASSIGFEAFF	few	TRBV19	TRBJ1-1
CASSWGTGGLYEQYF	.	TRBV5-5	TRBJ2-7
CASSRWTGGPSGNTIYF	.	TRBV11-2	TRBJ1-3
CASSLEGFWETQYF	.	TRBV11-2	TRBJ2-5
CASSIGQSTDTQYF	.	TRBV19	TRBJ2-3
CASSASGTGPYEQYF	.	TRBV18	TRBJ2-7
CASSQAQGAPFEKLFF	.	TRBV4-1	TRBJ1-4
CASSLRPDGSYNEQFF	.	TRBV5-6	TRBJ2-1
CSVDVPGTSRVDTQYF	few	TRBV29-1	TRBJ2-3
CASSLVQGASGELFF	.	TRBV5-1	TRBJ2-2
CATSPNDRAAYGYTF	.	TRBV15	TRBJ1-2
CASSQDIAGGLLSDTQYF	.	TRBV23-1	TRBJ2-3
CASSPENTEAFF	.	TRBV4-2	TRBJ1-1
CASSQGGGAGIGANYGYTF	.	TRBV4-1	TRBJ1-2
CASSNQLQGSIFTEAFF	.	TRBV2	TRBJ1-1
CASSPHRGVFYEQYF	.	TRBV4-1	TRBJ2-7
CASSPGSHYEQYF	.	TRBV11-2	.
CSFRSGANQPQHF	.	TRBV29-1	TRBJ1-5
CSVEGDRVYGYTF	.	TRBV29-1	TRBJ1-2
CASSLDVAGGPLGYEQYF	.	TRBV11-2	TRBJ2-7
CASTSRGQDGYTF	.	TRBV6-6	TRBJ1-2
CASSKGLINEQFF	.	TRBV11-3	TRBJ2-1
CASSLGGDTQYF	.	TRBV27	TRBJ2-3
CASSSDLNTDTQYF	.	TRBV7-3	TRBJ2-3
CASSPSGVSRFF	.	TRBV7-8	TRBJ2-1
CASNPTGGEKLFF	.	TRBV6-5	TRBJ1-4
CSDGDGAFF	.	TRBV20-1	TRBJ1-1
CASGHPRTEETQYF	.	TRBV6-5	TRBJ2-5
CASQREGTDTQYF	few	TRBV27	TRBJ2-3
CSVGREGPSEQFF	few	TRBV29-1	TRBJ2-1
CASSRAPMEQYF	medium-sized	TRBV16	TRBJ2-7
CASSEGTSYEQYF	.	TRBV7-4	TRBJ2-7
CASTPSTALAYEQYF	.	TRBV27	TRBJ2-7
CASSRVGNQPQHF	.	TRBV6-4	TRBJ1-5